This T cell receptor (beta chain) comes out of a study of blood T cell repertoires in COVID-19. On the study more broadly: Specimens from acute and convalescent COVID-19 originated in the United States, Italy and Spain.

Germline CDR1 SGHTA, CDR2 FQGNSA. The V and J ends lost 5 bases and 4 bases respectively, with 9 bases between them. CDR3 size: 13 residues. As originally analysed: From reference gene primer amplification, estimates of nucleated cell counts were derived. The protocol was immunoSEQ multiplex PCR, while the TCRdb copy is restricted to in-frame clones and leaves out a portion. V and J calls and clone size are given by that table; D and trimming were obtained from the DNA. The table has about 110,000 clones, about 64% seen once. This chain joins TRBV7-2 and TRBJ1-5, with D unresolved. The receptor's source is a human donor with acute or convalescent COVID-19. The donor label of this sample is uncertain. The specimen was peripheral blood. The CDR3 protein is CASSPQRNQPQHF. The CDR3 nucleotides read TGTGCCAGCAGCCCCCAGAGGAATCAGCCCCAGCATTTT.